These 14 T cell receptor beta chains came from one sample sequenced in a study of early T cells in non-severe SARS-CoV-2 infection. TCRdb reanalysed the 5' RACE reads using MiXCR and keeps one entry per CDR3 protein. Of 75,000 to 90,000 distinct CDR3 sequences listed, 15% were seen once; the top ten hold less than 6%. Sequencing was performed on whole blood. These receptors all come from an adult who was a healthcare worker with PCR-confirmed SARS-CoV-2 infection or an uninfected control (not recorded which).

The chain uses TRBV28 and TRBJ2-1, with D uncertain. Per germline, CDR1 MDHEN and CDR2 SYDVKM. Trimming removed 2 bases at V and 9 bases at J, with 5 bases between. The CDR3 is 11 residues long. The CDR3 protein is CASSLLGEQFF. The DNA for the CDR3 is TGTGCCAGCAGTTTACTTGGTGAGCAGTTCTTC.

The chain employs TRBV2 and TRBJ1-6; no reliable D call. Per germline, CDR1 SNHLY and CDR2 FYNNEI. Trimming left V 6 bases short and J 9 bases short, with 9 bases between. The CDR3 covers 12 residues. CDR3 in amino acids: CASRSDSSPLHF. The CDR3 DNA follows: TGTGCCAGCAGGTCCGATAGTTCACCCCTCCACTTT.

The chain joins TRBV25-1 to TRBJ2-1; tentative D call: TRBD2 (5 bases). Trimming took 5 bases from V and 6 from J, leaving 11 bases between them. This CDR3 comprises 13 residues. Germline values: CDR1 MGHDK, CDR2 SYGVNS. For the CDR3, the DNA is TGTGCCAGCAGTCTGGCGGGCCCCAATGAGCAGTTCTTC. Its translation: CASSLAGPNEQFF.

This clonotype showed up many times. This chain uses TRBV2 with TRBJ1-4; no clear D gene. The CDR3 runs 15 residues. The germline V gene encodes CDR1 SNHLY and CDR2 FYNNEI. V was clipped by 7 bases and J by 0 bases, with 12 bases between them. The CDR3 DNA follows: TGTGCCAGCATGCCGGGATCTGCAACTAATGAAAAACTGTTTTTT. Translating gives CASMPGSATNEKLFF.

Only a few counts were recorded for this clonotype. V gene TRBV7-2 combines with J gene TRBJ2-7, with 10 bases fitting TRBD1. Germline values: CDR1 SGHTA, CDR2 FQGNSA. V trimming: 5 bases; J trimming: 4 bases; junction bases outside the gene matches: 8. The CDR3 consists of 15 residues. The CDR3 sequence is CASSHVGTGVYEQYF. The CDR3 DNA reads as TGTGCCAGCAGCCATGTAGGGACAGGGGTTTACGAGCAGTACTTC.

This clonotype was counted between two and nine times. V gene TRBV24-1 combines with J gene TRBJ2-6; D uncertain. The CDR3 loop spans 15 amino acids. CDR1 KGHDR and CDR2 SFDVKD come from the germline V gene. Between the trimmed V and J ends, which lost 8 bases and 3 bases, there was a span of 13 bases. CDR3 loop: CATMGKNYGANVLTF. The CDR3 DNA reads TGTGCCACCATGGGGAAAAACTATGGGGCCAACGTCCTGACTTTC.

Only a few counts were recorded for this clonotype. J is TRBJ2-7 and V is TRBV28, with 10 bases fitting TRBD1. CDR1 MDHEN and CDR2 SYDVKM come from the germline V gene. The CDR3 is 14 amino acids. The junction had 6 bases not matched to a gene; V was cut back by 5 bases and J by 5 bases. The CDR3 DNA reads TGTGCCAGCAGTGCGCCGGGACAGGGGAACGAGCAGTACTTC. This translates into CASSAPGQGNEQYF.

This clonotype was observed at least ten times. The chain uses TRBV6-2 or TRBV6-3 and TRBJ2-7; TRBD1 matches 7 bases. Germline-derived CDR1 and CDR2 are MNHEY and SVGEGT. This CDR3 comprises 12 residues. Trimming removed 8 bases from V and 6 bases from J; junction bases left unmatched: 7. The CDR3 is CASRDRPAEQYF. The CDR3 bases are TGTGCCAGCCGGGACAGACCAGCCGAGCAGTACTTC.

This sequence joins TRBV27 and TRBJ2-1; TRBD2 agrees at 11 bases. J lost 7 bases, V lost 0 bases, and 11 bases had no gene match. The CDR3 covers 18 residues. Germline V gene data show CDR1 as MNHEY and CDR2 as SMNVEV (reference sequence). The CDR3 reads CASSLSGLAASTRNEQFF. CDR3 nucleotide sequence: TGTGCCAGCAGTTTATCGGGACTAGCGGCCAGTACTCGGAATGAGCAGTTCTTC.

This clonotype was counted at least ten times. This chain uses TRBV4-3 with TRBJ2-2; D not resolved. There are 18 residues in the CDR3. In germline, CDR1 is LGHNA, CDR2 YSLEER. V was pared by 0 bases and J by 6 bases, with 20 bases between. The CDR3 sequence is CASSQDHFNGRIPGELFF. The CDR3 DNA sequence: TGCGCCAGCAGCCAAGATCATTTTAATGGACGGATCCCCGGGGAGCTGTTTTTT.

The chain has TRBV6-4 and TRBJ1-1; perhaps TRBD1 as D (5 bases). The CDR3 loop spans 13 amino acids. Trimming removed 6 bases from V and 3 bases from J, with 11 bases in between. Germline V lookup: CDR1 MRHNA, CDR2 SNTAGT. As DNA, the CDR3 is TGTGCCAGCAGAGAAGGGGTGTACACTGAAGCTTTCTTT. This sequence encodes CASREGVYTEAFF.

This clonotype was observed many times. This rearrangement joins TRBV2 to TRBJ1-5; D not certain. The CDR3 has 13 amino acids. V was shortened by 3 bases and J by 3 bases, with 6 bases between the two germline ends. Germline CDR1 SNHLY, CDR2 FYNNEI. The CDR3 spells CASSDKNNQPQHF. The DNA of the CDR3 is TGTGCCAGCAGTGACAAAAACAATCAGCCCCAGCATTTT.

This clonotype has a count of ten or more. The chain couples TRBV29-1 to TRBJ1-1; 8 bases agree with TRBD1. Per the germline V gene, CDR1 is SQVTM and CDR2 is ANQGSEA. J gave up 0 bases and V 7 bases, and 4 bases lay outside the gene matches. The CDR3 is 13 residues long. The CDR3 is CSAGTGLNTEAFF. Here the CDR3 DNA reads TGCAGCGCCGGGACAGGTCTGAACACTGAAGCTTTCTTT.

This clonotype was counted between two and nine times. The genes are TRBV27 and TRBJ1-6; maybe TRBD1 (5 bases). V was pared by 8 bases and J by 10 bases, with 15 bases between. Germline V gene lookup returns CDR1 MNHEY and CDR2 SMNVEV (reference sequence). CDR3 length: 13 residues. As DNA, the CDR3 is TGTGCCAGCGGCAGGGAAGGATGGTCACCCCTCCACTTT. Encoded protein: CASGREGWSPLHF.